A selection of T cell receptor beta chains follows, all from one sample in a study of T-cell memory formation after mild COVID-19. TCRdb reprocessed the 5' RACE reads via MiXCR and lists one record per CDR3 protein. The data contain under 85,000 distinct CDR3 sequences, about 14% of them seen just once; the ten biggest clones take up about 31%. Sequenced: PBMCs or a T cell subset sorted from them (not recorded which). Every receptor here comes from an adult woman who had mild COVID-19 (a few samples of this study predate the infection). Cell type and time point are not known. CDR3s include the opening cysteine and the closing phenylalanine or tryptophan. The D gene is left open where the match is weak. Clone size is shown for a subset of rows, as once, few, many or a class of expanded clone.

TRBV7-2	TRBD1	few	TRBJ1-1	CASSTRQGLNTEAFF	TGTGCCAGCAGCACTCGACAGGGCTTGAACACTGAAGCTTTCTTT
TRBV6-5	.	.	TRBJ2-2	CATTPFNSNTGELFF	TGTGCCACTACACCATTTAATTCGAACACCGGGGAGCTGTTTTTT
TRBV12-3/TRBV12-4	TRBD2	.	TRBJ2-1	CASSPPSGSLNEQFF	TGTGCCAGCAGTCCCCCTAGCGGGAGTCTCAATGAGCAGTTCTTC
TRBV27	.	.	TRBJ1-2	CASSFFAGASYGYTF	TGTGCCAGCAGTTTCTTCGCGGGGGCGAGCTATGGCTACACCTTC
TRBV7-9	.	.	TRBJ2-5	CASSSTTGPRQTQYF	TGTGCCAGCAGCTCTACAACGGGCCCCAGGCAGACCCAGTACTTC
TRBV9	.	few	TRBJ2-2	CASSVFGIRAGEGSGELFF	TGTGCCAGCAGCGTGTTTGGTATTCGAGCAGGGGAAGGCTCCGGGGAGCTGTTTTTT
TRBV6-5	TRBD2	.	TRBJ2-7	CASSYSRLGGGYEQYF	TGTGCCAGCAGTTACTCCAGACTCGGGGGGGGATACGAGCAGTACTTC
TRBV29-1	.	many	TRBJ2-1	CSVEVDNEQFF	TGCAGCGTTGAGGTGGACAATGAGCAGTTCTTC
TRBV12-3/TRBV12-4	.	.	TRBJ1-1	CACWMGNHTEAFF	TGTGCCTGTTGGATGGGGAACCACACTGAAGCTTTCTTT
TRBV5-4	.	.	TRBJ2-4	CASSLEGGGGENIQYF	TGTGCCAGCAGCTTGGAGGGGGGCGGCGGAGAAAACATTCAGTACTTC
TRBV29-1	.	few	TRBJ2-7	CSVEGGQGIAYEQYF	TGCAGCGTTGAAGGAGGCCAGGGGATTGCCTACGAGCAGTACTTC
TRBV12-3/TRBV12-4	.	few	TRBJ2-7	CASSGGLYEGSTYEQYF	TGTGCCAGCAGTGGGGGTTTGTACGAGGGAAGTACCTACGAGCAGTACTTC
TRBV5-1	.	.	TRBJ2-3	CASSIRDPGLPHEMTQYF	TGCGCCAGCAGCATCAGGGACCCGGGACTCCCTCACGAGATGACGCAGTATTTT
TRBV9	.	.	TRBJ2-3	CASSNRPDITDTQYF	TGTGCCAGCAGCAATCGGCCCGACATCACGGATACGCAGTATTTT
TRBV4-2	TRBD1	.	TRBJ2-7	CASSPDRAPSYEQYF	TGTGCCAGCAGCCCGGACAGGGCGCCGTCCTACGAGCAGTACTTC
TRBV25-1	TRBD1	.	TRBJ2-5	CASSGTLPGQGARGTQYF	TGTGCCAGCAGTGGAACCCTCCCGGGACAGGGGGCCAGGGGGACCCAGTACTTC
TRBV6-6	TRBD2	.	TRBJ2-1	CASSYSILAGGGSSYNEQFF	TGTGCCAGCAGTTACTCGATTCTAGCGGGAGGCGGGAGCTCCTACAATGAGCAGTTCTTC
TRBV20-1	.	many	TRBJ2-1	CSARDPRYNEQFF	TGCAGTGCTAGAGATCCTAGGTACAATGAGCAGTTCTTC
TRBV12-3/TRBV12-4	TRBD2	few	TRBJ2-2	CASSSVWGRTSGTTGELFF	TGTGCCAGCAGTTCCGTTTGGGGGAGGACTAGCGGAACCACCGGGGAGCTGTTTTTT
TRBV25-1	.	.	TRBJ1-1	CASSGESNGGWFEAFF	TGTGCCAGCAGTGGGGAGTCGAACGGGGGGTGGTTTGAAGCTTTCTTT
TRBV3-1	.	few	TRBJ2-3	CASSQEPGAAQYF	TGTGCCAGCAGCCAAGAACCCGGGGCTGCGCAGTATTTT
TRBV29-1	TRBD2	once	TRBJ2-7	CSVEDTSGSYEQYF	TGCAGCGTTGAAGATACTAGCGGGTCTTACGAGCAGTACTTC
TRBV6-5	.	.	TRBJ2-5	CASSPREQETQYF	TGTGCCAGCAGTCCCCGCGAACAAGAGACCCAGTACTTC
TRBV19	TRBD2	few	TRBJ2-1	CASSYGRAYEQFF	TGTGCCAGTAGCTACGGGAGGGCCTATGAGCAGTTCTTC
TRBV6-1	.	.	TRBJ1-2	CASSEAPGQSYGYTF	TGTGCCAGCAGTGAAGCGCCCGGACAGTCTTATGGCTACACCTTC
TRBV5-1	.	.	TRBJ2-7	CASSAQRGTSYEQYF	TGCGCCAGCAGCGCTCAGCGAGGGACATCCTACGAGCAGTACTTC
TRBV5-8	.	.	TRBJ1-4	CASSLGQFATNEKLFF	TGTGCCAGCAGCTTGGGACAGTTTGCAACTAATGAAAAACTGTTTTTT
TRBV16	TRBD2	.	TRBJ2-1	CASSHGTSGRRDEQFF	TGTGCCAGCAGCCATGGGACTAGCGGGAGGAGGGATGAGCAGTTCTTC
TRBV7-9	.	.	TRBJ2-2	CASSFSGAPGELFF	TGTGCCAGCAGCTTTTCCGGGGCCCCCGGGGAGCTGTTTTTT
TRBV7-9	.	few	TRBJ2-2	CASSLAAANTGELFF	TGTGCCAGCAGCTTAGCGGCAGCGAACACCGGGGAGCTGTTTTTT
TRBV7-2	TRBD2	.	TRBJ2-3	CASSTGGSFADTQYF	TGTGCCAGCAGTACTGGCGGGAGCTTTGCAGATACGCAGTATTTT
TRBV12-3/TRBV12-4	TRBD1	.	TRBJ1-2	CASSPTGGYGYTF	TGTGCCAGCAGTCCCACAGGGGGCTATGGCTACACCTTC
TRBV7-3	TRBD1	.	TRBJ1-1	CASSGGTGGLGEAFF	TGTGCCAGCAGCGGCGGGACAGGGGGGCTTGGTGAAGCTTTCTTT
TRBV4-1	.	few	TRBJ1-2	CASSQDRAGHDGYTF	TGCGCCAGCAGCCAAGATCGAGCAGGGCACGATGGCTACACCTTC
TRBV4-1	.	few	TRBJ1-2	CASSQEEVNYGYTF	TGCGCCAGCAGCCAAGAGGAGGTTAACTATGGCTACACCTTC
TRBV5-1	TRBD2	.	TRBJ2-3	CASSFEGVRRGGRDTQYF	TGCGCCAGCAGCTTCGAAGGGGTGCGGCGGGGGGGCCGGGATACGCAGTATTTT
TRBV25-1	.	few	TRBJ1-1	CASSEGLEDGWLDTEAFF	TGTGCCAGCAGTGAAGGACTCGAGGACGGGTGGTTGGACACTGAAGCTTTCTTT
TRBV27	.	few	TRBJ1-1	CASSLSPGNTEAFF	TGTGCCAGCAGTTTAAGCCCGGGGAACACTGAAGCTTTCTTT
TRBV20-1	.	.	TRBJ2-7	CSARGGDAHEQYF	TGCAGTGCTAGGGGTGGGGATGCCCACGAGCAGTACTTC
TRBV6-4	TRBD1	many	TRBJ2-3	CASSDSETGGTDTQYF	TGTGCCAGCAGTGACTCCGAGACAGGGGGAACAGATACGCAGTATTTT
TRBV7-6	TRBD2	few	TRBJ2-4	CASSLGLAGAKNIQYF	TGTGCCAGCAGCCTAGGACTAGCGGGAGCCAAAAACATTCAGTACTTC
TRBV12-3/TRBV12-4	TRBD2	few	TRBJ2-1	CASRTSGGAFLDEQFF	TGTGCCAGCAGAACTAGCGGGGGGGCCTTCTTGGATGAGCAGTTCTTC
TRBV12-3/TRBV12-4	TRBD2	.	TRBJ2-7	CASSWDGGAYEQYF	TGTGCCAGCAGTTGGGACGGGGGGGCTTACGAGCAGTACTTC
TRBV20-1	TRBD2	few	TRBJ2-7	CSAPGLASEGYEQYF	TGCAGTGCTCCGGGACTAGCATCCGAGGGCTACGAGCAGTACTTC
TRBV18	TRBD1	few	TRBJ1-5	CASSLQGDQPQHF	TGTGCCAGCTCACTACAGGGGGATCAGCCCCAGCATTTT
TRBV7-2	TRBD1	few	TRBJ2-7	CASSLARRIRGSSYEQYF	TGTGCCAGCAGCTTAGCGCGCCGGATCAGGGGGAGCTCCTACGAGCAGTACTTC
TRBV7-9	.	few	TRBJ1-4	CASSLEYSEGEKLFF	TGTGCCAGCAGCTTAGAGTACTCTGAGGGGGAAAAACTGTTTTTT